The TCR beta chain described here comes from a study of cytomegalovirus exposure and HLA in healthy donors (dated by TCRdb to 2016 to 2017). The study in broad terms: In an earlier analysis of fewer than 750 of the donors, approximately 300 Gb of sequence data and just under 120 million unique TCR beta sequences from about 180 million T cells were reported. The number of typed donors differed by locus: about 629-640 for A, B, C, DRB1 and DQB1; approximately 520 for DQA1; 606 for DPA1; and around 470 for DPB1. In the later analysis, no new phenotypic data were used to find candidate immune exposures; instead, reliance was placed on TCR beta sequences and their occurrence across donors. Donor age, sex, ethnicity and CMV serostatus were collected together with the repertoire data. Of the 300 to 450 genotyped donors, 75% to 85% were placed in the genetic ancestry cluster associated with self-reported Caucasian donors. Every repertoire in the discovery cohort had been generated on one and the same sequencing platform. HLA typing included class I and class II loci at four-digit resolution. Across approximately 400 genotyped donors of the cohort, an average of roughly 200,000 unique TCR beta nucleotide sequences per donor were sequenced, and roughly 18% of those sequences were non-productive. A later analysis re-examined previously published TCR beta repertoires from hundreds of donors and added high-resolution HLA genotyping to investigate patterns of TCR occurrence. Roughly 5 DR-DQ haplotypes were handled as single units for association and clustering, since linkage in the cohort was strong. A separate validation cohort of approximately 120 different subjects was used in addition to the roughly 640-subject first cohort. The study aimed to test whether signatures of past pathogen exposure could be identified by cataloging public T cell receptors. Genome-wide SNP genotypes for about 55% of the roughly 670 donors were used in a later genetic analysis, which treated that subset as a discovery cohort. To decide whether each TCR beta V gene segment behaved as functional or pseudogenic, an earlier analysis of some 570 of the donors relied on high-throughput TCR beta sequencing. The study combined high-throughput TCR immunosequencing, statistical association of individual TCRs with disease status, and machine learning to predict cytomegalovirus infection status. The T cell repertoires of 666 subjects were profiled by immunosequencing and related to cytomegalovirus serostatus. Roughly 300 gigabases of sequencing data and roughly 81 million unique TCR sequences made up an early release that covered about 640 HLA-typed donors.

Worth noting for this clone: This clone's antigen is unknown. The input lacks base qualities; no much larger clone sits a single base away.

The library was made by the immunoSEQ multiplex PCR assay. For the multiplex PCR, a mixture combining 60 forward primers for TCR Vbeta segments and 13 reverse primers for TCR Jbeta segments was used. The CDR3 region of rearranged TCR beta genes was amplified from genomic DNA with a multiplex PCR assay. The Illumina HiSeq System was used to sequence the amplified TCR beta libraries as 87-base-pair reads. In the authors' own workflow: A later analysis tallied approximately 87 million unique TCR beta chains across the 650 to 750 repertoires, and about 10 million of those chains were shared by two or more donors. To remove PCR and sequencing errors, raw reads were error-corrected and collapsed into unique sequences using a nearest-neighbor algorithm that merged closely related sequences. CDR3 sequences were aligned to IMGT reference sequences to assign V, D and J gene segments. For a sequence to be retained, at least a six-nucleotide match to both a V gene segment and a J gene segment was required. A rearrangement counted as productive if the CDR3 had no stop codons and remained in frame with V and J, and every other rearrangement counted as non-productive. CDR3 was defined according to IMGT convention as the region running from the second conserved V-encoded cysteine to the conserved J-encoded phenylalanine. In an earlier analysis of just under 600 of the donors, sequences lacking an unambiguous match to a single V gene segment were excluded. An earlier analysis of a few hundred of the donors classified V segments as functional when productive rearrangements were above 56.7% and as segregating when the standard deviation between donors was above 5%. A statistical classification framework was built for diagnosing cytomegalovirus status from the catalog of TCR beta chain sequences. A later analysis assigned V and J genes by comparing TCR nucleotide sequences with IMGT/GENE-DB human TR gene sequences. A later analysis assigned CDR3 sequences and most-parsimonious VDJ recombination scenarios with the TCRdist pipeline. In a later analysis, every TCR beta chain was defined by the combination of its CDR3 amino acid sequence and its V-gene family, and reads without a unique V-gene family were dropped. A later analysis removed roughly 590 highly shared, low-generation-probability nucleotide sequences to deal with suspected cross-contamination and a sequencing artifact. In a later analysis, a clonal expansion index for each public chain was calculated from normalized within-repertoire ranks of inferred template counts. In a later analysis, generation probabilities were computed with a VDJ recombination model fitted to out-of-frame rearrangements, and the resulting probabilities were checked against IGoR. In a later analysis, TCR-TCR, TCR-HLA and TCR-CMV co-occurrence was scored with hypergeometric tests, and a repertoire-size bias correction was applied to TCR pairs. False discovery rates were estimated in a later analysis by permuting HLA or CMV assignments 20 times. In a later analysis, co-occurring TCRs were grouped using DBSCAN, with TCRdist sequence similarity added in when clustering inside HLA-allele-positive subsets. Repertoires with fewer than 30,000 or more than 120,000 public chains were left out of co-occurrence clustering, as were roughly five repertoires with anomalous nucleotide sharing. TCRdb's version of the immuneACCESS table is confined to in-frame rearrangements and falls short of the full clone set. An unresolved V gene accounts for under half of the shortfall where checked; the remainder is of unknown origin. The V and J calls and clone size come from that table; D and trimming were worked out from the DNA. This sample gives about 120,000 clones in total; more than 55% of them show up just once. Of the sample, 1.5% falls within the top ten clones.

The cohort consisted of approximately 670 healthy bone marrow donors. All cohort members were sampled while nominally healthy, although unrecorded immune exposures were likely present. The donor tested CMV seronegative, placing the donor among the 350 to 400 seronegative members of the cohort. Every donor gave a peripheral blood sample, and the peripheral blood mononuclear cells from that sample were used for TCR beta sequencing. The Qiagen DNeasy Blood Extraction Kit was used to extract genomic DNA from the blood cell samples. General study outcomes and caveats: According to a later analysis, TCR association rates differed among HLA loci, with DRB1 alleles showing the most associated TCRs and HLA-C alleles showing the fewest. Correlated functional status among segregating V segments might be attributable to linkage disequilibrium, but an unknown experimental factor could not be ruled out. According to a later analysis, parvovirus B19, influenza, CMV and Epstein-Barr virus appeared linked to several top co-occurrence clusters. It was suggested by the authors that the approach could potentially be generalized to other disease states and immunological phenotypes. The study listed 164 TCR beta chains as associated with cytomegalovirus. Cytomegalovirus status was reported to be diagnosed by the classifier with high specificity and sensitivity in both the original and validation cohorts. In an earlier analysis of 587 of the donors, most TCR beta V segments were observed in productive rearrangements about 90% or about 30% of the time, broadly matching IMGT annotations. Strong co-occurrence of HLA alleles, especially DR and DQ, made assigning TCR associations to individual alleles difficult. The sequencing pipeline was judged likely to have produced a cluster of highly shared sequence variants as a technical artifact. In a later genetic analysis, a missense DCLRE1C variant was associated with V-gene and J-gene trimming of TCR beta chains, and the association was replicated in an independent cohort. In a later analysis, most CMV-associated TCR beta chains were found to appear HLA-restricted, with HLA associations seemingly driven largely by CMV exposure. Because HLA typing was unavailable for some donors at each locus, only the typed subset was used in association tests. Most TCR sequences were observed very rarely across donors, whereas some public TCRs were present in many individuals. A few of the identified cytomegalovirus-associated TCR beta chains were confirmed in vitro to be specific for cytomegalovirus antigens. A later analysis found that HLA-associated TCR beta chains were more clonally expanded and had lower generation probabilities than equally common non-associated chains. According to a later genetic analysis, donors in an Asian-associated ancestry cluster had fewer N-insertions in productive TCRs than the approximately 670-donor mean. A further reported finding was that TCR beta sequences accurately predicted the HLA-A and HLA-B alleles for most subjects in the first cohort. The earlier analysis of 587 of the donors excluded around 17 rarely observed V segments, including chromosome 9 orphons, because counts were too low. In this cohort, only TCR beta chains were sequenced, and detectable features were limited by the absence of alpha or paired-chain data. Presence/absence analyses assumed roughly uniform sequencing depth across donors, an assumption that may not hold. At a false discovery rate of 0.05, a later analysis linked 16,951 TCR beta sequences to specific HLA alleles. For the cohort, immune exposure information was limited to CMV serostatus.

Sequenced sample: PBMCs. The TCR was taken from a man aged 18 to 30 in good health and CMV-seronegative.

CDR3 region: CSVASGQETQYF. The nucleotides are TGCAGCGTTGCTAGCGGCCAAGAGACCCAGTACTTC. Rearrangement joined TRBV29-1 to TRBJ2-5; 7 bases in the junction line up with TRBD2. From the cysteine through the phenylalanine, the CDR3 covers 12 amino acids. The kept DNA is CDR3 alone, 36 bases in frame from the first base. Looking up the germline V gene yields CDR1 SQVTM and CDR2 ANQGSEA. V has 4 bases trimmed and J has 1 base trimmed; junction bases matching no gene number 0.